These 27 T cell receptor beta chains share one sample of origin, sequenced in a study of PD-L1 blockade in urothelial cancer (dated by TCRdb to 2017 to 2019). Receptors were amplified or captured by the immunoSEQ multiplex PCR assay. The immuneACCESS repertoire file appears here via TCRdb, limited to in-frame rearrangements. These files lack a portion of the clones; in checked studies, under half of the deficit traces to unresolved V genes, and the cause of the others is not known. In all, the sample holds about 63,000 clones, and approximately 80% of those were seen once. The ten largest make up approximately 5.1% of the sample. Read against the paper, the sample's time point label means: pretreatment peripheral blood. Sequenced material: PBMCs, taken around atezolizumab (anti-PD-L1) treatment. Every receptor here comes from a man in his sixties or seventies with urothelial cancer.

V gene TRBV7-9 combines with J gene TRBJ1-5, with D perhaps TRBD1 (6 bases). Trimming shortened V by 4 bases and J by 0 bases, and 10 bases separated the two germline ends. This CDR3 has 15 amino acids. Germline lookup yields CDR1 SEHNR and CDR2 FQNEAQ (reference sequence). The CDR3 DNA reads as TGTGCCAGCAGCTCCGGGACATTTAGCAATCAGCCCCAGCATTTT. This encodes CASSSGTFSNQPQHF.

J is TRBJ2-7 and V is TRBV18; D may be TRBD1 (5 bases). Germline CDR1 and CDR2: KGHSH and LQKENI. This CDR3 has 15 residues. Deletions cut 6 bases from V and 2 bases from J, with 17 bases between. CDR3 in amino acids: CASSQESDRTYEQYF. CDR3 nucleotides: TGTGCCAGCTCGCAAGAATCAGACAGAACCTACGAGCAGTACTTC.

The CDR3 DNA is TGTGCCAGTAGTATAGATGGCGGGGCAACTAATGAAAAACTGTTTTTT. It yields the protein CASSIDGGATNEKLFF. The chain recombines TRBV19 with TRBJ1-4; no clear D. This CDR3 is 16 amino acids long. V was clipped by 0 bases and J by 0 bases, with 8 bases between them. Germline loops: CDR1 LNHDA, CDR2 SQIVND (reference sequence).

J is TRBJ2-7 and V is TRBV6-1, with D perhaps TRBD2 (5 bases). The CDR3 is made up of 12 amino acids. Per germline, CDR1 MNHNS and CDR2 SASEGT. Trimming left V 6 bases short and J 4 bases short, with 10 bases between. In DNA form, the CDR3 reads TGTGCCAGCAGGACTAAGAGTTACGAGCAGTACTTC. Translation: CASRTKSYEQYF.

The V call is TRBV18, the J call TRBJ1-4; D unresolved. Germline V gene lookup returns CDR1 KGHSH and CDR2 LQKENI. The ends were cut back, 2 bases at V and 2 bases at J, with 12 bases in the middle. The CDR3 consists of 16 residues. The CDR3 DNA reads TGTGCCAGCTCACCAGAGGGTTCGCAGACTAATGAAAAACTGTTTTTT. Protein: CASSPEGSQTNEKLFF.

In nucleotides, the CDR3 is TGTGCCAGTACCTCAACCGTGGGCTCCAATGAGCAGTTCTTC. Translated, it gives CASTSTVGSNEQFF. This chain links TRBV19 with TRBJ2-1; D not resolved. Germline CDR1 LNHDA, CDR2 SQIVND (reference sequence). The CDR3 runs 14 residues. Trimming left V 7 bases short and J 6 bases short, with 16 bases between. Complete variable domain (other parts from reference TRBV19 and TRBJ2-1): DGGITQSPKYLFRKEGQNVTLSCEQNLNHDAMYWYRQDPGQGLRLIYYSQIVNDFQKGDIAEGYSVSREKKESFPLTVTSAQKNPTAFYLCASTSTVGSNEQFFGPGTRLTVL.

In nucleotides, the CDR3 is TGTGCCAGCAGCTTTACAGGGACCGGCTACACCTTC. Translation: CASSFTGTGYTF. The rearrangement uses TRBV5-6 and TRBJ1-2; D may be TRBD1 (6 bases). The CDR3 loop spans 12 amino acids. Germline CDR1 reads SGHDT; CDR2 reads YYEEEE. The ends were cut back, 2 bases at V and 8 bases at J, with 10 bases in the middle.

This chain joins TRBV19 and TRBJ2-7; D unresolved. Trimming removed 2 bases from V and 4 bases from J, with 9 bases in between. The CDR3 is 13 residues long. Germline V CDR1 and CDR2: LNHDA, SQIVND (reference sequence). The CDR3 DNA is TGTGCCAGTAGTATAACTCATGAGTACGAGCAGTACTTC. It translates to CASSITHEYEQYF.

J is TRBJ1-6 and V is TRBV7-9, with D possibly being TRBD1 (6 bases). V lost 5 bases to trimming and J lost 1 base, with 12 bases between them. The CDR3 runs 16 residues. CDR1 is SEHNR and CDR2 is FQNEAQ in the germline V gene (reference sequence). The CDR3 loop reads CASSKQGPSYNSPLHF. DNA for the CDR3: TGTGCCAGCAGCAAACAGGGCCCGTCCTATAATTCACCCCTCCACTTT.

The chain joins TRBV5-4 to TRBJ2-5, with 9 positions matching TRBD1. J was trimmed by 5 bases and V by 0 bases; bases with no gene match: 2. CDR1 and CDR2 (germline): SGHNT, YYREEE (reference sequence). CDR3 length: 14 amino acids. The CDR3 spells CASSLAGQGETQYF. CDR3 in DNA: TGTGCCAGCAGCTTGGCCGGACAGGGGGAGACCCAGTACTTC.

This chain uses TRBV13 with TRBJ1-1; 8 bases are shared with TRBD1. This CDR3 is 15 amino acids long. CDR1 and CDR2 (germline): PRHDT, FYEKMQ (reference sequence). V lost 5 bases, J lost 8 bases, and 13 bases stayed unmatched. The DNA of the CDR3 is TGTGCCAGCAGCCAAATCGGACAGGGACCTCTAGAAGCTTTCTTT. This translates into CASSQIGQGPLEAFF.

The chain recombines TRBV7-9 with TRBJ2-5; 9 bases are shared with TRBD1. Trimming removed 5 bases from V and 2 bases from J; junction bases left unmatched: 9. This CDR3 has 16 residues. CDR1 is SEHNR and CDR2 is FQNEAQ in the germline V gene (reference sequence). The CDR3 nucleotides are TGTGCCAGCAGCGTCACCCGGGACAGGGTACAAGAGACCCAGTACTTC. Its protein is CASSVTRDRVQETQYF.

The V gene is TRBV7-8, the J gene TRBJ2-2; 10 bases map to TRBD1. Trimming at V came to 6 bases and at J to 1 base, leaving 8 bases not matched to a gene. Germline values: CDR1 SGHVS, CDR2 FQNEAQ. The CDR3 consists of 17 residues. DNA of the CDR3: TGTGCCAGCAGTTTGAGACAGGGGGCACTGAACACCGGGGAGCTGTTTTTT. This gives the protein CASSLRQGALNTGELFF.

This clone was detected once. The chain couples TRBV11-2 to TRBJ2-2; D call uncertain. Trimming pared 3 bases from V and 6 bases from J, leaving 2 bases between. Germline CDR1 is SGHAT and CDR2 is FQNNGV. This CDR3 spans 11 amino acids. As DNA, the CDR3 is TGTGCCAGCAGCTTCGCCGGGGAGCTGTTTTTT. Its protein is CASSFAGELFF.

The chain links TRBV18 to TRBJ2-7; 9 positions agree with TRBD2. The J segment lost 1 base and the V segment lost 4 bases, leaving 5 bases of the junction unmatched. The CDR3 length is 15 residues. The germline gives CDR1 KGHSH, CDR2 LQKENI. The CDR3 DNA is TGTGCCAGCTCACAGGCGGGAGGGCCGTCCTACGAGCAGTACTTC. This gives the protein CASSQAGGPSYEQYF.

The CDR3 nucleotides read TGCGCCAGCGGGGGACTAACGAACACCGGGGAGCTGTTTTTT. Amino acids: CASGGLTNTGELFF. J is TRBJ2-2 and V is TRBV10-2; TRBD2 agrees at 7 bases. Per the germline V gene, CDR1 is WSHSY and CDR2 is SAAADI. Trimming at V came to 8 bases and at J to 0 bases, leaving 3 bases not matched to a gene. The CDR3 runs to 14 residues.

The chain recombines TRBV2 with TRBJ1-6, with D possibly being TRBD1 (5 bases). This CDR3 region has 14 residues. CDR1 is SNHLY and CDR2 is FYNNEI in the germline V gene. V was pared by 6 bases and J by 8 bases, with 14 bases between. CDR3 coding DNA: TGTGCCAGCAGGCCGGGACTGGCGGATTCACCCCTCCACTTT. Its protein product is CASRPGLADSPLHF.

The genes are TRBV11-2 and TRBJ2-7; 7 bases line up with TRBD2. V dropped 2 bases and J dropped 3; count of bases not matched to a gene: 4. Germline assignment: CDR1 SGHAT and CDR2 FQNNGV. The CDR3 loop spans 14 amino acids. CDR3 DNA sequence: TGTGCCAGCAGCTTAATGGGCGGGAGCTACGAGCAGTACTTC. It is translated as CASSLMGGSYEQYF.

The chain couples TRBV6-6 to TRBJ1-1; D remains ambiguous. Germline CDR1 is MNHNY and CDR2 is SVGAGI (reference sequence). The germline V and J ends were trimmed by 8 bases and 3 bases, with 13 bases remaining between them. The length of the CDR3 is 13 residues. The CDR3 region is CASLKQSDTEAFF. The DNA for the CDR3 is TGTGCCAGCCTAAAACAGTCCGACACTGAAGCTTTCTTT.

The gene calls are TRBV7-2 and TRBJ2-1; no clear D. Germline V CDR1 and CDR2: SGHTA, FQGNSA. Trimming pared 1 base from V and 0 bases from J, leaving 7 bases between. CDR3 length equals 15 residues. CDR3 sequence: CASSLVSASYNEQFF. Here the CDR3 DNA reads TGTGCCAGCAGCTTAGTGAGCGCCTCCTACAATGAGCAGTTCTTC.

This sequence joins TRBV29-1 and TRBJ2-3; 9 positions match TRBD1. Trimming cost V 6 bases and J 4 bases; bases outside gene matches: 14. The CDR3 sequence is 16 residues long. The V gene's germline CDR1 is SQVTM and CDR2 ANQGSEA. The CDR3 here is CSVAFTGTGLPDTQYF. The CDR3 DNA reads TGCAGCGTGGCATTTACCGGGACAGGGCTCCCAGATACGCAGTATTTT.

The V call is TRBV5-1, the J call TRBJ2-5, with TRBD1 matching 8 bases. The V segment lost 2 bases and the J segment 0 bases; nucleotides outside the gene matches: 3. Germline values: CDR1 SGHRS, CDR2 YFSETQ. CDR3 length: 15 residues. CDR3 coding DNA: TGCGCCAGCAGCTTTACGGACAGGGACCAAGAGACCCAGTACTTC. Its translation: CASSFTDRDQETQYF.

The chain recombines TRBV11-2 with TRBJ2-3; D remains ambiguous. CDR1 is SGHAT, CDR2 FQNNGV, per germline. Deletions cut 8 bases from V and 0 bases from J, with 6 bases between. The CDR3 extends over 12 amino acids. The chain's CDR3 is CASCGSTDTQYF. In DNA, the CDR3 is TGTGCCAGCTGCGGTAGCACAGATACGCAGTATTTT. Full variable domain (missing parts from reference TRBV11-2 and TRBJ2-3): EAGVAQSPRYKIIEKRQSVAFWCNPISGHATLYWYQQILGQGPKLLIQFQNNGVVDDSQLPKDRFSAERLKGVDSTLKIQPAKLEDSAVYLCASCGSTDTQYFGPGTRLTVL.

The rearrangement joins TRBV11-2 to TRBJ2-5; 16 bases map to TRBD2. Germline CDR1 reads SGHAT; CDR2 reads FQNNGV. The trim removed 5 bases at V and 3 bases at J, leaving 3 bases unmatched. The CDR3 is 16 amino acids. CDR3 protein: CASSPGTSGGEETQYF. Here the CDR3 DNA reads TGTGCCAGCAGCCCTGGGACTAGCGGGGGGGAAGAGACCCAGTACTTC. The entire variable domain, with the rest obtained from reference TRBV11-2 and TRBJ2-5, is as follows: EAGVAQSPRYKIIEKRQSVAFWCNPISGHATLYWYQQILGQGPKLLIQFQNNGVVDDSQLPKDRFSAERLKGVDSTLKIQPAKLEDSAVYLCASSPGTSGGEETQYFGPGTRLLVL.

This clone has just a few counts. The chain carries TRBV19 and TRBJ2-7; D remains ambiguous. V dropped 4 bases and J dropped 6 bases, with 16 bases sitting between them. This CDR3 spans 14 amino acids. The germline gives CDR1 LNHDA, CDR2 SQIVND (reference sequence). The CDR3 nucleotides read TGTGCCAGTAGTACCCTCGCCTCGCACGGCGAGCAGTACTTC. Encoded protein: CASSTLASHGEQYF.

The chain uses TRBV18 and TRBJ2-3; possibly TRBD1 for D (8 bases). The CDR3 consists of 16 residues. Per germline, CDR1 KGHSH and CDR2 LQKENI. V gave up 0 bases and J gave up 3 bases, with 13 bases separating them. CDR3 residues: CASSPPNRGGTDTQYF. The CDR3 nucleotides read TGTGCCAGCTCACCACCGAACAGGGGGGGGACAGATACGCAGTATTTT.

The chain uses TRBV30 and TRBJ1-1, with 8 bases fitting TRBD1. Per the germline V gene, CDR1 is GTSNPN and CDR2 is SVGIG (reference sequence). The V and J ends lost 0 bases and 8 bases, in that order; junction bases with no gene match: 2. There are 12 residues in the CDR3. The CDR3 loop is CAWSVDRGEAFF. The CDR3 bases are TGTGCCTGGAGTGTTGACAGGGGCGAAGCTTTCTTT.